These 4 T cell receptor beta chains came from one sample sequenced in a study of blood T cell repertoires in COVID-19. Repertoires were generated with immunoSEQ multiplex PCR, while TCRdb's copy carries only in-frame clones and drops some. The repertoire includes some 170,000 clones, 80% to 90% of them detected once, and about 12% sits in the top ten. The specimen was peripheral blood. All receptors come from a woman in her 70s with COVID-19, enrolled during active disease.

This chain connects TRBV3-1 (or the pseudogene TRBV3-2) to TRBJ2-2; tentative D call: TRBD1 (5 bases). Germline CDR1 reads LGHDT; CDR2 reads YNNKEL (reference sequence). The CDR3 spans 15 residues. V was shortened by 1 base and J by 1 base, with 7 bases between the two germline ends. The CDR3 nucleotides are TGTGCCAGCAGCCAAGGGCAGGGGAACACCGGGGAGCTGTTTTTT. Translating gives CASSQGQGNTGELFF.

This chain uses TRBV27 with TRBJ2-7; TRBD1 might be the D (6 bases). Looked up from germline, CDR1 is MNHEY and CDR2 is SMNVEV (reference sequence). V shed 4 bases and J shed 2 bases, with 9 bases lying between them. The CDR3 is 13 residues long. Here the CDR3 DNA reads TGTGCCAGCAGTTCAGGGGCCCCCTACGAGCAGTACTTC. Protein sequence: CASSSGAPYEQYF.

CDR3 in DNA: TGTGCCAGCCGTTCCGTCGGGGAAATCCACGAGCAGTACTTC. Its translation is CASRSVGEIHEQYF. The V gene is TRBV28, the J gene TRBJ2-7; D perhaps matches TRBD2 (5 bases). CDR1 and CDR2 from the germline V gene are MDHEN and SYDVKM. V lost 8 bases and J lost 5, with 19 bases in between. The CDR3 totals 14 residues.

The rearrangement joins TRBV2 to TRBJ1-6, with D unresolved. The germline gives CDR1 SNHLY, CDR2 FYNNEI. There are 12 residues in the CDR3. V lost 4 bases and J lost 9, with 7 bases in between. CDR3 amino acids: CASSVNGSPLHF. CDR3 DNA sequence: TGTGCCAGCAGTGTGAACGGTTCACCCCTCCACTTT. Looking up the rest from reference TRBV2 and TRBJ1-6 gives the full variable domain: EPEVTQTPSHQVTQMGQEVILRCVPISNHLYFYWYRQILGQKVEFLVSFYNNEISEKSEIFDDQFSVERPDGSNFTLKIRSTKLEDSAMYFCASSVNGSPLHFGNGTRLTVT.